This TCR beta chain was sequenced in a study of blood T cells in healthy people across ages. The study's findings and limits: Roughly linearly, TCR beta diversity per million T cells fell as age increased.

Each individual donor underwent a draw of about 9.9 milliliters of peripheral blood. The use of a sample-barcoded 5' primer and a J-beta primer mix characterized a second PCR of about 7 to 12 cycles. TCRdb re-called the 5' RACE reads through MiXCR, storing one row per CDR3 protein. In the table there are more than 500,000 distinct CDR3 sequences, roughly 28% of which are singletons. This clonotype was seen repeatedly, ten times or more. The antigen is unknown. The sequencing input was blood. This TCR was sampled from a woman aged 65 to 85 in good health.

The DNA for the CDR3 is TGTGCCAGCAGCTCCTCTTTATGGTGGCAGCCCCAAGGTGTCCCCTCTGGAAACACCATATATTTT. It specifies CASSSSLWWQPQGVPSGNTIYF. The V gene is TRBV11-2, the J gene TRBJ1-3; the D is unclear. CDR3 length: 22 residues. Germline CDR1 SGHAT, CDR2 FQNNGV. The V gene lost 4 bases and the J gene lost 0 bases, with 31 bases spanning the gap.